A single sample gave rise to the 22 T cell receptor beta chains below, sequenced in a study of blood T cell repertoires in COVID-19. Assay: immunoSEQ multiplex PCR; the TCRdb copy retains only in-frame clones and omits some. The sample lists more than 110,000 clones, 79% occurring once. Sequenced material: peripheral blood. These receptors were taken from a man aged 55-75 years with acute or convalescent COVID-19.

V and J are TRBV7-2 and TRBJ1-5; 7 bases align to TRBD1. The CDR3 loop spans 13 amino acids. The V gene end was trimmed by 5 bases and the J gene end by 6 bases; junction bases not matched to a gene: 4. Per germline, CDR1 SGHTA and CDR2 FQGNSA. This chain's CDR3 is CASSAQGGQPQHF. In DNA, the CDR3 is TGTGCCAGCAGCGCTCAGGGGGGTCAGCCCCAGCATTTT.

This clone turned up a few times. V and J are TRBV11-1 and TRBJ2-3, with 10 bases fitting TRBD2. J lost 0 bases, V lost 6 bases, and 3 bases had no gene match. This CDR3 has 15 amino acids. Germline V gene lookup returns CDR1 SGHAT and CDR2 FQDESV (reference sequence). This CDR3 reads CASSYSGRSTDTQYF. CDR3 in DNA: TGTGCCAGCAGTTATAGCGGGAGGAGCACAGATACGCAGTATTTT.

The gene calls are TRBV19 and TRBJ2-2; D perhaps matches TRBD1 (6 bases). The ends were cut back, 0 bases at V and 5 bases at J, with 10 bases in the middle. Germline V gene lookup returns CDR1 LNHDA and CDR2 SQIVND (reference sequence). The CDR3 covers 15 residues. The CDR3: CASSIEGARTGELFF. The DNA for the CDR3 is TGTGCCAGTAGTATAGAGGGGGCGCGAACCGGGGAGCTGTTTTTT.

The rearrangement uses TRBV30 and TRBJ2-5; the match to TRBD1 covers 8 bases. The V gene end was trimmed by 0 bases and the J gene end by 2 bases; junction bases not matched to a gene: 5. CDR1 is GTSNPN, CDR2 SVGIG, per germline (reference sequence). This CDR3 spans 15 amino acids. CDR3 loop: CAWSVGDRGQETQYF. The CDR3 region has the DNA TGTGCCTGGAGTGTTGGCGACAGGGGTCAAGAGACCCAGTACTTC.

This chain connects TRBV11-3 to TRBJ2-7; D not certain. Trimming stripped 0 bases from V and 1 base from J, with 4 bases between. The germline V gene has CDR1 SGHNT and CDR2 YENEEA. CDR3 length: 13 residues. CDR3 in amino acids: CASSLDGSYEQYF. The CDR3 nucleotides read TGTGCCAGCAGCTTAGACGGGTCCTACGAGCAGTACTTC.

The chain uses TRBV27 and TRBJ2-5; 7 nucleotides line up with TRBD1. Germline CDR1 reads MNHEY; CDR2 reads SMNVEV (reference sequence). The CDR3 runs to 13 residues. Losses at the gene ends were 3 bases for V and 4 bases for J; bases not matched to a gene: 2. The CDR3 sequence: CASSFAGGETQYF. The CDR3 DNA sequence: TGTGCCAGCAGTTTTGCAGGGGGAGAGACCCAGTACTTC.

The DNA for the CDR3 is TGCAGCGTTGAAAAAGCCGGGGATTCGGAAGGCTACACCTTC. Translating gives CSVEKAGDSEGYTF. The chain combines TRBV29-1 with TRBJ1-2; D not certain. The germline gives CDR1 SQVTM, CDR2 ANQGSEA. Trimming stripped 2 bases from V and 8 bases from J, with 18 bases between. The CDR3 sequence is 14 residues long.

V gene TRBV6-2 or TRBV6-3 combines with J gene TRBJ1-5; D uncertain. Trimming pared 5 bases from V and 3 bases from J, leaving 11 bases between. This CDR3 contains 14 residues. CDR1 MNHEY and CDR2 SVGEGT come from the germline V gene. The CDR3 loop is CASSPSRNNQPQHF. The CDR3 DNA reads as TGTGCCAGCAGTCCCTCGAGGAACAATCAGCCCCAGCATTTT.

This clone was counted a single time. The rearrangement joins TRBV2 to TRBJ2-7; possible D gene TRBD2, 7 bases. With 2 bases removed from V and 3 bases from J, the gap between germline ends came to 14 bases. Germline CDR1 and CDR2: SNHLY and FYNNEI. The CDR3 is 15 residues long. The CDR3 loop reads CASSEQGGGDYEQYF. CDR3 DNA: TGTGCCAGCAGTGAACAGGGAGGGGGAGACTACGAGCAGTACTTC.

There are many counts of this clone. The rearrangement joins TRBV1 to TRBJ1-5. TRBV1 is a pseudogene segment. This CDR3 has 18 amino acids. The CDR3 sequence: CTSTQRWSPEYSNQPQHF. For the CDR3, the DNA is TGCACCAGCACCCAGCGCTGGAGCCCGGAATATAGCAATCAGCCCCAGCATTTT.

The chain has TRBV19 and TRBJ2-2; the match to TRBD1 covers 8 bases. The germline CDR1 and CDR2 sequences are LNHDA and SQIVND (reference sequence). V lost 7 bases to trimming and J lost 3 bases; unmatched junction nucleotides: 7. This CDR3 has 15 residues. Written as DNA, the CDR3 is TGTGCCAGTACCCCACAGGGGGTGCACACCGGGGAGCTGTTTTTT. Its protein is CASTPQGVHTGELFF.

Notes on this clone: In the same sample, other DNA sequences code for this CDR3. This chain connects TRBV18 to TRBJ1-5, with 9 bases identical to TRBD1. Trimming cost V 6 bases and J 4 bases; bases outside gene matches: 7. CDR1 is KGHSH and CDR2 is LQKENI in the germline V gene. This CDR3 is 15 amino acids long. The CDR3 loop is CASSSRQGGNQPQHF. DNA of the CDR3: TGTGCCAGCTCGTCTAGACAGGGGGGGAATCAGCCCCAGCATTTT.

J is TRBJ1-2 and V is TRBV28; 10 positions match TRBD1. This CDR3 has 14 amino acids. CDR1 is MDHEN, CDR2 SYDVKM, per germline. After removal of 6 bases from V and 11 bases from J, the junction contained 12 bases not matched to a gene. CDR3: CASSLRGWDRGYTF. For the CDR3, the DNA is TGTGCCAGCAGCCTCCGGGGGTGGGACAGGGGTTACACCTTC.

This clone occurred once. The J gene is TRBJ2-6, the V gene TRBV7-9; possibly TRBD2 for D (5 bases). Trimming removed 0 bases at V and 4 bases at J, with 10 bases between. The germline V gene encodes CDR1 SEHNR and CDR2 FQNEAQ (reference sequence). CDR3 length equals 16 residues. CDR3 DNA: TGTGCCAGCAGCTTAGCACGGGGATCAGGGGCCAACGTCCTGACTTTC. It specifies CASSLARGSGANVLTF.

This clone was counted a single time. The rearrangement joins TRBV6-1 to TRBJ2-2; D gene unclear. The germline V and J ends were trimmed by 1 base and 3 bases, with 3 bases remaining between them. The CDR3 is made up of 13 amino acids. CDR1 and CDR2 (germline): MNHNS, SASEGT. The CDR3 sequence: CASSEGDTGELFF. The CDR3 nucleotides are TGTGCCAGCAGTGAAGGCGACACCGGGGAGCTGTTTTTT.

The rearrangement links TRBV29-1 to TRBJ1-2, with D possibly matching TRBD1 (6 bases). V was clipped by 5 bases and J by 6 bases, with 7 bases between them. CDR1 SQVTM and CDR2 ANQGSEA come from the germline V gene. CDR3 length equals 10 residues. CDR3 bases: TGCAGCGTTCGGACAGATGGCTACACCTTC. It is translated as CSVRTDGYTF.

In this sample, this clone turned up once. The CDR3 region is CASTATVNYGYTF. The CDR3 region has the DNA TGTGCCAGCACCGCAACAGTTAACTATGGCTACACCTTC. This chain links TRBV12-3 or TRBV12-4 with TRBJ1-2; D is undetermined. This CDR3 is 13 amino acids long. V lost 7 bases, J lost 1 base, and 10 bases lay in between.

The chain joins TRBV4-3 to TRBJ2-3; unclear D gene. In germline, CDR1 is LGHNA, CDR2 YSLEER. The CDR3 consists of 15 residues. Trimming left V 0 bases short and J 0 bases short, with 7 bases between. The CDR3 loop reads CASSQDDFSTDTQYF. The CDR3 DNA is TGCGCCAGCAGCCAAGATGACTTTAGCACAGATACGCAGTATTTT.

The chain couples TRBV28 to TRBJ1-1; perhaps TRBD1 as D (5 bases). There are 14 residues in the CDR3. CDR1 and CDR2 from the germline V gene are MDHEN and SYDVKM. Trimming left V 3 bases short and J 1 base short, with 9 bases between. For the CDR3, the DNA is TGTGCCAGCAGTTTTGTCAGGGAGAACACTGAAGCTTTCTTT. It translates to CASSFVRENTEAFF.

In this sample, this clone turned up a few times. This chain joins TRBV18 and TRBJ2-5; tentative D call: TRBD1 (6 bases). From germline, CDR1 is KGHSH and CDR2 LQKENI. Trimming took 4 bases from V and 1 from J, leaving 13 bases between them. The CDR3 is 15 residues long. The CDR3 region is CASSLNQGTQETQYF. In DNA form, the CDR3 reads TGTGCCAGCTCACTAAACCAGGGGACCCAAGAGACCCAGTACTTC.

The chain links TRBV27 to TRBJ2-2; weak D call: TRBD1 (5 bases). Trimming shortened V by 2 bases and J by 0 bases, and 10 bases separated the two germline ends. This CDR3 has 16 residues. Germline CDR1 reads MNHEY; CDR2 reads SMNVEV (reference sequence). The CDR3 here is CASSLTGPTNTGELFF. Written as DNA, the CDR3 is TGTGCCAGCAGTTTAACAGGACCCACGAACACCGGGGAGCTGTTTTTT.

CDR3 sequence (DNA): TGTGCCAGCAGCTTGGGGACAGGGTGGGATGGCTACACCTTC. Its translation is CASSLGTGWDGYTF. V gene TRBV5-4 combines with J gene TRBJ1-2; the match to TRBD1 covers 8 bases. V was clipped by 0 bases and J by 6 bases; unmatched bases: 4. CDR1 is SGHNT, CDR2 YYREEE, per germline (reference sequence). This CDR3 is 14 amino acids long.